The 7 T cell receptor beta chains below all came from one sample that was sequenced in a study of CD8+ T cells in alopecia areata. cDNA prepared by RNA extraction and subsequent reverse transcription served as the template for sequencing. Profiling relied on immunoSEQ multiplex PCR, and the TCRdb table lists in-frame clones only, not all of them. The table has around 140,000 clones, 85% to 90% seen once. The sequences come from CD8+ T cells sorted from blood, collected at week 0. These receptor sequences come from a human donor with alopecia areata.

The chain couples TRBV27 to TRBJ2-5; no firm D call. The ends were cut back, 3 bases at V and 2 bases at J, with 10 bases in the middle. Germline assignment: CDR1 MNHEY and CDR2 SMNVEV (reference sequence). There are 14 residues in the CDR3. CDR3 residues: CASSFYSEQETQYF. For the CDR3, the DNA is TGTGCCAGCAGTTTCTACAGTGAGCAAGAGACCCAGTACTTC.

The chain combines TRBV9 with TRBJ1-2; D is perhaps TRBD1 (6 bases). From germline, CDR1 is SGDLS and CDR2 YYNGEE. This CDR3 is 14 amino acids long. Trimming pared 0 bases from V and 5 bases from J, leaving 11 bases between. The CDR3 DNA is TGTGCCAGCAGCGTAGAGGGGACACTATATGGCTACACCTTC. It encodes CASSVEGTLYGYTF. Full variable domain (outside the CDR3, taken from reference TRBV9 and TRBJ1-2): DSGVTQTPKHLITATGQRVTLRCSPRSGDLSVYWYQQSLDQGLQFLIQYYNGEERAKGNILERFSAQQFPDLHSELNLSSLELGDSALYFCASSVEGTLYGYTFGSGTRLTVV.

V and J are TRBV12-5 and TRBJ2-1; D gene unclear. The length of the CDR3 is 13 residues. V lost 6 bases to trimming and J lost 3 bases, with 9 bases between them. Per germline, CDR1 LGHNT and CDR2 FRNRAP. CDR3 in DNA: TGTGCTAGTGGGTACATGATCTACAATGAGCAGTTCTTC. Amino acids: CASGYMIYNEQFF.

Only one count was recorded for this clone. The J gene is TRBJ2-7, the V gene TRBV30, with a weak D call TRBD2 (6 bases). CDR3 length: 15 amino acids. The V gene lost 0 bases and the J gene lost 0 bases, with 12 bases spanning the gap. Germline lookup yields CDR1 GTSNPN and CDR2 SVGIG (reference sequence). The CDR3 DNA follows: TGTGCCTGGAGTGTGCGCGGGATGAGCTCCTACGAGCAGTACTTC. Translation: CAWSVRGMSSYEQYF.

The chain combines TRBV27 with TRBJ2-5, with D unclear. The end of the DNA fits TRBJ2-7 better, so the J call may be wrong. The V gene's germline CDR1 is MNHEY and CDR2 SMNVEV (reference sequence). This CDR3 contains 12 residues. The chain's CDR3 is CASSFSPYEQYF. The DNA of the CDR3 is TGTGCCAGCAGTTTTTCCCCTTACGAGCAGTACTTC.

This chain connects TRBV2 to TRBJ2-7, with D perhaps matching TRBD1 or TRBD2 (5 bases each). This CDR3 contains 12 residues. Germline V gene data show CDR1 as SNHLY and CDR2 as FYNNEI. Trimming took 7 bases from V and 6 from J, leaving 13 bases between them. The CDR3 region is CASTEGLAEQYF. The CDR3 nucleotides are TGTGCCAGCACCGAGGGGCTAGCCGAGCAGTACTTC.

This clone occurred a few times. The V call is TRBV5-1, the J call TRBJ2-1, with D perhaps being TRBD1 or TRBD2 (5 bases each). Trimming stripped 0 bases from V and 8 bases from J, with 24 bases between. CDR1 is SGHRS and CDR2 is YFSETQ in the germline V gene. The CDR3 contains 18 residues. In DNA form, the CDR3 reads TGCGCCAGCAGCTTGGCCAGGCTCCAAGGCTTCGGGACGGATGAGCAGTTCTTC. It translates to CASSLARLQGFGTDEQFF. The complete variable domain, with remaining parts taken from reference TRBV5-1 and TRBJ2-1, reads KAGVTQTPRYLIKTRGQQVTLSCSPISGHRSVSWYQQTPGQGLQFLFEYFSETQRNKGNFPGRFSGRQFSNSRSEMNVSTLELGDSALYLCASSLARLQGFGTDEQFFGPGTRLTVL.